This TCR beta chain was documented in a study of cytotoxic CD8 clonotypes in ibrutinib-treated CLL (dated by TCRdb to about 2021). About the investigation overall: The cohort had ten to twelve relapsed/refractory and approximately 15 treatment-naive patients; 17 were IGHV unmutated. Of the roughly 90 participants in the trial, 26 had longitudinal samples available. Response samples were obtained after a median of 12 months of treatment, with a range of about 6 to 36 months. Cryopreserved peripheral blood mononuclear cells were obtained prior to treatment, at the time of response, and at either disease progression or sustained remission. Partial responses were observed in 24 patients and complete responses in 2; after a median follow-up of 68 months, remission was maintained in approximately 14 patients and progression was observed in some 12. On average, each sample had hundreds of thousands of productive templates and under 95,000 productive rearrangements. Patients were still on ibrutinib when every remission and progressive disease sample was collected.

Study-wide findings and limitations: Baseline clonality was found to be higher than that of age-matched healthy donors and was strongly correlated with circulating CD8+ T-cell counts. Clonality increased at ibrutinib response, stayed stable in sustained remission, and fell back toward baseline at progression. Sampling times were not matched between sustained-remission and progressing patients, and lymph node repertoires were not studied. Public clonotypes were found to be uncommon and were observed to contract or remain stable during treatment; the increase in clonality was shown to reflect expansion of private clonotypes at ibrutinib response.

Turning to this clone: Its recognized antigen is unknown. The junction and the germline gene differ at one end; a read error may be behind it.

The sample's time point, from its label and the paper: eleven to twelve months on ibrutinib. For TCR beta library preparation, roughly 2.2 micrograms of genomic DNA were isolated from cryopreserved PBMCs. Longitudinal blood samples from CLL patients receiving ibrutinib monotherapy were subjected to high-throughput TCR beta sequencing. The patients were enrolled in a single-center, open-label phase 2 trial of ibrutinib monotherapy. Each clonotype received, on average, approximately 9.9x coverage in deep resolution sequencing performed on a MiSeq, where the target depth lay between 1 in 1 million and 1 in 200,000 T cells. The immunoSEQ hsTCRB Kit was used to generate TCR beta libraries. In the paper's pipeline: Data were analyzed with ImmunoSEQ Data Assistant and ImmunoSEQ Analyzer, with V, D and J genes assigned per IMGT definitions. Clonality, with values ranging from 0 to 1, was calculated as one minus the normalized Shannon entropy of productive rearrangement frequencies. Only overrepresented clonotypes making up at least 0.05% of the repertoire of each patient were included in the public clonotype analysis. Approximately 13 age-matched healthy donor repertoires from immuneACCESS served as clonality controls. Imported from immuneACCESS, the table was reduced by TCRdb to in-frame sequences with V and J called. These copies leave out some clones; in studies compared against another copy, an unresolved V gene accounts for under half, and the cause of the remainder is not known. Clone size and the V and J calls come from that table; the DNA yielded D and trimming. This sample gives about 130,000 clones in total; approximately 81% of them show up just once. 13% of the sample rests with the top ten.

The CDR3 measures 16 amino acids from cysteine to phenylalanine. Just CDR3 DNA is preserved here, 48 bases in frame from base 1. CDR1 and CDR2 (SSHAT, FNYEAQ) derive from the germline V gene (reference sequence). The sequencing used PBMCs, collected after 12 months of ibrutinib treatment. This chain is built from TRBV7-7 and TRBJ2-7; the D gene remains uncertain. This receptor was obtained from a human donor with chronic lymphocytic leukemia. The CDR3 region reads CASSPTPYSPSYEQYF. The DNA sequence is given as TGTGCTAGCAGCCCCACTCCCTACAGCCCCTCCTACGAGCAGTACTTC.